This section outlines one T cell receptor (beta chain) sequence together with its context. How the authors handled the data: Estimated nucleated cell counts came from reference gene primer amplification. Libraries were prepared by immunoSEQ multiplex PCR; TCRdb keeps only in-frame clonotypes and omits some of them. That table furnishes V, J and clone size, whereas the DNA furnished D and trimming. The sample comprises about 260,000 clones, around 87% of which are singletons, and 2.3% rests with the top ten. These data come from a study of blood T cell repertoires in COVID-19. Across the whole study: Spain, Italy and the United States supplied samples that represented acute and convalescent COVID-19. PBMCs, B-cell-depleted T cells, or T cells provided the cDNA or gDNA that made up the material.

Germline CDR1 reads LGHDT; CDR2 reads YNNKEL (reference sequence). Trimming cost V 4 bases and J 5 bases; bases outside gene matches: 7. The CDR3 covers 14 residues. This chain connects TRBV3-1 (or the pseudogene TRBV3-2) to TRBJ1-1; 7 bases are shared with TRBD1. This sequence was found in a woman in her forties or fifties with acute or convalescent COVID-19. The sequencing sample was made of peripheral blood. The CDR3 sequence: CASSPSDRATEAFF. As DNA, the CDR3 is TGTGCCAGCAGCCCAAGCGACAGGGCAACTGAAGCTTTCTTT.